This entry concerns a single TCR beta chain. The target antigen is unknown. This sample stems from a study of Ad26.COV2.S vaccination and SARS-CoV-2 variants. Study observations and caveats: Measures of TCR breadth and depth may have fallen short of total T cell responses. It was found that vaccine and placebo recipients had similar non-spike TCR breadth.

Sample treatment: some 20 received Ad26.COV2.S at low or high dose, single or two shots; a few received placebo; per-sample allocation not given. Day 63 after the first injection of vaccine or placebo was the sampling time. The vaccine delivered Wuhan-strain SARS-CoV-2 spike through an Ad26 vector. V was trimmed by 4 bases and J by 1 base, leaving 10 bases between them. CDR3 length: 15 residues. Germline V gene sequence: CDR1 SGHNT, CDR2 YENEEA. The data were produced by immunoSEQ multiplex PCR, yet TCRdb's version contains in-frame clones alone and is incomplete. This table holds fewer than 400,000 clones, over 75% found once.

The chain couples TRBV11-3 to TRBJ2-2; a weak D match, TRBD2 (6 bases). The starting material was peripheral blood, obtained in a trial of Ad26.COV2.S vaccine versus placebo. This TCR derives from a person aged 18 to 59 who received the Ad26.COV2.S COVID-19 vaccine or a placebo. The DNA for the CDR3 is TGTGCCAGCAGCTATAGCGGAGGGAACACCGGGGAGCTGTTTTTT. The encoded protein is CASSYSGGNTGELFF.